Sequencing of this TCR beta chain was carried out in a study of vaccination and CD4 T cells after COVID-19. The study, taken as a whole, reports: Counts of SARS-CoV-2-reactive clonotypes had a median that went from roughly 21 to 40, a nonsignificant change.

After removal of 5 bases from V and 1 base from J, the junction contained 13 bases not matched to a gene. From germline, CDR1 is DFQATT and CDR2 SNEGSKA (reference sequence). CDR3 size: 17 residues. Treatment defined: roughly ten-day PBMC culture with coronavirus spike peptide pools or control peptides (ViraFEST assay). ViraFEST relied on peptide pools to expand antigen-specific T cells; the TCRs were sequenced afterward. The Oncomine TCR Beta short-read assay was applied to DNA of cultured CD4+ T cells. TCRdb analysed the PCR reads with MiXCR anew, one entry per CDR3 protein. The table includes fewer than 15,000 distinct CDR3 sequences, 50% to 60% detected once. Comments on this clonotype: No antigen is known for it.

Sequenced material: CD4+ T cells from blood, cultured in vitro, taken before SARS-CoV-2 vaccination. The chain has TRBV20-1 and TRBJ2-3; 9 bases agree with TRBD2. This sequence originates from a human donor who had recovered from COVID-19. The CDR3 protein is CSAADMMVAGGTDTQYF. CDR3 nucleotides: TGCAGTGCTGCCGACATGATGGTAGCGGGGGGCACAGATACGCAGTATTTT.